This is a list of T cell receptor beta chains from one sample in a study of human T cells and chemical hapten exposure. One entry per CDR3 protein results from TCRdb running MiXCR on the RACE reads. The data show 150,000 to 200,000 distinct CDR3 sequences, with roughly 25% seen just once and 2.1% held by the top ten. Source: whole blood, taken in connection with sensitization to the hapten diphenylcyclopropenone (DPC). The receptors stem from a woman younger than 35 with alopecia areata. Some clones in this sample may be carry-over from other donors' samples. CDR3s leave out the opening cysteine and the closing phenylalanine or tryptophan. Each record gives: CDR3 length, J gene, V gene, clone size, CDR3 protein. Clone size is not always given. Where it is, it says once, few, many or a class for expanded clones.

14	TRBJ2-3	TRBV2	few	ASSDVAGGDTDTQY
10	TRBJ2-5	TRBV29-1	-	SVGANRETQY
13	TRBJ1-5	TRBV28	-	ASSLGPGVNQPQH
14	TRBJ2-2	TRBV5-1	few	ASSLVQDPYTGELF
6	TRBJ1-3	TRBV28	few	ASNRGY
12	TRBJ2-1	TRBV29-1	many	SVLGRDFYNEQF
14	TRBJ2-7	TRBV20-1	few	SAHPMIHVGSYEQY
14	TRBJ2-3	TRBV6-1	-	ASRYQDNLSTDTQY
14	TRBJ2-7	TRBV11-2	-	ASSLQAGLSSYEQY
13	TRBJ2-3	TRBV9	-	ASNQQAGNTDTQY
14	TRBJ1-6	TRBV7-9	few	ASSPTLYRGNSPLH
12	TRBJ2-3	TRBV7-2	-	ASSLKGRGDTQY
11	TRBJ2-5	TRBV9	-	ASSVVSGETQY
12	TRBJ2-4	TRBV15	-	ATSRDHSLNIQY
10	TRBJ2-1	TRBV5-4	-	ASSLEGIEQF
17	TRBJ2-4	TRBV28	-	ASSVPRDIPTFPKNIQY
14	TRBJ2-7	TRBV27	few	ASSPSGTGSSYEQY
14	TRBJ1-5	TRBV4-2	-	ASSQEGPPLHQPQH
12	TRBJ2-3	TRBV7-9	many	ASGEDRFTDTQY
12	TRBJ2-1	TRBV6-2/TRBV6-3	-	ASHGTSGALEQF
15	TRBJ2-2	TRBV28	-	ASRPRVGGLNTGELF
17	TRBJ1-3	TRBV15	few	ATSRSTGSTVPSGNTIY
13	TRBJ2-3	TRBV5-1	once	ASSPRTYPTDTQY
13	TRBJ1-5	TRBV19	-	ASSPGTGLTQPQH
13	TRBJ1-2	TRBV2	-	ASSPLDRRNYGYT
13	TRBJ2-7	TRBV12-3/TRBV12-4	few	ASIKTSGGSYEQY
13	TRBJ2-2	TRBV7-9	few	ASSLGTGNTGELF
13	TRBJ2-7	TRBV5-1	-	ASSSGTSGADEQY
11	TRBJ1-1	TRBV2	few	ASRRRGTTEAF
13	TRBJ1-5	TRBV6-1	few	ASSEAGLGLQPQH
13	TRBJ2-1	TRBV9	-	ASSASPGSYNEQF